This T cell receptor beta chain was sequenced for a study of beta chain features in type 1 diabetes. Across the study: Patient and healthy donor groups were alike in age, gender and cell yields. Findings of the study overall: TCRB CDR3s from Type 1 diabetes patients were moderately but significantly shorter in all four CD4+ subsets. Reduced insertions and increased deletions marked VDJ junctions in type 1 diabetes patients.

The CDR3 has 17 amino acids. Germline V gene data show CDR1 as LGHNA and CDR2 as YSLEER. V lost 0 bases to trimming and J lost 6 bases, with 15 bases between them. Reverse transcription of all isolated RNA meant that expressed TCRB transcripts were sequenced. Roughly 3.57 million reads on average were seen across naive, central memory and regulatory T cell samples. This table comes from immunoSEQ multiplex PCR, and its TCRdb copy is limited to in-frame clones, with some not included. The data contain some 190,000 clones, less than 9.5% of them singletons. This clone was observed a few times. Its specificity is not known.

The receptor comes from a woman aged 40 to 50 with type 1 diabetes. The sequencing input was central memory CD4+ T cells from blood. V usage is TRBV4-3 and J usage is TRBJ1-6; D is perhaps TRBD1 (5 bases). In DNA form, the CDR3 reads TGCGCCAGCAGCCAAGATAAACCAGGGATGGGTAATTCACCCCTCCACTTT. This translates into CASSQDKPGMGNSPLHF.